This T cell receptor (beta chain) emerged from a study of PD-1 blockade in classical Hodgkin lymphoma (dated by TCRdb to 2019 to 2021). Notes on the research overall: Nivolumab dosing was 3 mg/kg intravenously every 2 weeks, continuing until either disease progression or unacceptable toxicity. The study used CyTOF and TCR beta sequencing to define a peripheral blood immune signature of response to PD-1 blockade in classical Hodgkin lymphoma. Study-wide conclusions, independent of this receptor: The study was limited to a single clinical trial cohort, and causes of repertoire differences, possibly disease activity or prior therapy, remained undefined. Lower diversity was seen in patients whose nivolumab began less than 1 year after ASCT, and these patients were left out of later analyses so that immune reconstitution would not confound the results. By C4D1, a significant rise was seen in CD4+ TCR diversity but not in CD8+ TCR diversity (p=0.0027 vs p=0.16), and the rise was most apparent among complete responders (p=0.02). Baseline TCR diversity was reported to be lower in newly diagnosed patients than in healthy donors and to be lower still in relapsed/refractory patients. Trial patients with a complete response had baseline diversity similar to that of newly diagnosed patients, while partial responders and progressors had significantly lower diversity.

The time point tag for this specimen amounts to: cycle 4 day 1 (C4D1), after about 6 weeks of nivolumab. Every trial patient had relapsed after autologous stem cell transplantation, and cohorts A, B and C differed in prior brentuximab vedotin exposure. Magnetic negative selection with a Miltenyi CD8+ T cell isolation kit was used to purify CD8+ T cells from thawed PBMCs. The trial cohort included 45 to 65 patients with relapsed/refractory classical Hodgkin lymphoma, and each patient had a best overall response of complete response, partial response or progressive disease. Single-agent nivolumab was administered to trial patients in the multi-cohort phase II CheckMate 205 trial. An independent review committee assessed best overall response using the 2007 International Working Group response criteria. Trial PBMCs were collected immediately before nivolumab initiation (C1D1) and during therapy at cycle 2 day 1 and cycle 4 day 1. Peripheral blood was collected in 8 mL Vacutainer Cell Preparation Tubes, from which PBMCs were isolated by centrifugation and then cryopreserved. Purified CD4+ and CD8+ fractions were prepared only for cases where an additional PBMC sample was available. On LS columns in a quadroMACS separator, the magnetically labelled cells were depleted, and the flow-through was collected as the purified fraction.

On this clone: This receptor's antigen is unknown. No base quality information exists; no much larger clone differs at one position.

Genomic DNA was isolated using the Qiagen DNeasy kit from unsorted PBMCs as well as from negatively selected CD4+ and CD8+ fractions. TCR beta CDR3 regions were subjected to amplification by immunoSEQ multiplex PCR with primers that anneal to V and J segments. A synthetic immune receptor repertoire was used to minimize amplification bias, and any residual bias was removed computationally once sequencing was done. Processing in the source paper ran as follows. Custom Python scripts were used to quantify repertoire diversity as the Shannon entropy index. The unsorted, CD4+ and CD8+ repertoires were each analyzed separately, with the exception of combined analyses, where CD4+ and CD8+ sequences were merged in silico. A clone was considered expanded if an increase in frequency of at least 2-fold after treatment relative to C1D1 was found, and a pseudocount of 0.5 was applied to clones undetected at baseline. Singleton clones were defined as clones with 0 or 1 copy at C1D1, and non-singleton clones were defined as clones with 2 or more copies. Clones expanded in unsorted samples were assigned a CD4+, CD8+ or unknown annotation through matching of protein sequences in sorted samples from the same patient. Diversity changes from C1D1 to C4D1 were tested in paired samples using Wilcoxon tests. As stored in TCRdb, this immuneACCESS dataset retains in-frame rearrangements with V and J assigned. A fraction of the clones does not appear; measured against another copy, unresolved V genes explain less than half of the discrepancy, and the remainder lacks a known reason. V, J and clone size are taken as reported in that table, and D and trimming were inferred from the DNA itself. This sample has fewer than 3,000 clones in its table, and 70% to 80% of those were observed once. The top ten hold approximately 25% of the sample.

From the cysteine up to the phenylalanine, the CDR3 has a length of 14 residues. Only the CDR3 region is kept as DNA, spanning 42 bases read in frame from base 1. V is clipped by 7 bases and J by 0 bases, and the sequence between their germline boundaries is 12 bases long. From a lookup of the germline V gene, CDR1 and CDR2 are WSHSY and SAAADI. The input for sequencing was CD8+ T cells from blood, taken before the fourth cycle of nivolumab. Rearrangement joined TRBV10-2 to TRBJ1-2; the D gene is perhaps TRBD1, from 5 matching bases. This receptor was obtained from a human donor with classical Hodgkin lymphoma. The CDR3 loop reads CASTSTEANYGYTF. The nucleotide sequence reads TGCGCCAGCACCTCGACAGAGGCTAACTATGGCTACACCTTC.